This T cell receptor (beta chain) was recovered during a study of OX40 agonist ivuxolimab in advanced cancers. Overall study: A diagnosis of hepatocellular carcinoma, melanoma, renal cell or head and neck cancer was present in dose-escalation patients. Overall study results and limits: In general, CD8+ T cells held more expanded clones than CD4+ did, on average. Some nonresponders likewise displayed low normalized T-cell clonal expansion.

The investigators sampled blood at baseline, at cycle 4 day 1, and at cycle 7 day 1. TCRdb keeps only in-frame clones here, not all; method: immunoSEQ multiplex PCR. In the table there are around 46,000 clones, 75% to 90% of which are singletons. With respect to this clone: Its antigen is undetermined.

The clonotype was recovered from an adult with an advanced solid tumor such as melanoma, head and neck, liver or kidney cancer. The sample was CD4+ or CD8+ T cells sorted from blood, taken in a trial of the OX40 agonist ivuxolimab.

CDR3 sequence (DNA): TGTGCCAGCAGCGTCGGACTTCTCTCCTACGAGCAGTACTTC. Its translation: CASSVGLLSYEQYF. V usage is TRBV6-5 and J usage is TRBJ2-7, with a tentative D call TRBD2 (5 bases). This CDR3 comprises 14 residues. CDR1 MNHEY and CDR2 SVGAGI come from the germline V gene. V lost 6 bases, J lost 0 bases, and 12 bases lay in between.